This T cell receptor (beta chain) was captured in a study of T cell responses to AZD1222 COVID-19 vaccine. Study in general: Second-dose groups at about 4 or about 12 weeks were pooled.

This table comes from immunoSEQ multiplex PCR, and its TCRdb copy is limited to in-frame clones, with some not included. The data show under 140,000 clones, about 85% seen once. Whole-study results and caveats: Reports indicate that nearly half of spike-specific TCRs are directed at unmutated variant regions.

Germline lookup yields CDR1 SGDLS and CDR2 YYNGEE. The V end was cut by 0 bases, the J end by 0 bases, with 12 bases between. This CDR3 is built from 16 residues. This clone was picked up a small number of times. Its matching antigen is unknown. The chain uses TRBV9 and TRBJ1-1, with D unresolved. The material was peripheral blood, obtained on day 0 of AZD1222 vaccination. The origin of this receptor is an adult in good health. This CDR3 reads CASSVDILGLNTEAFF. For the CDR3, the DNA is TGTGCCAGCAGCGTAGATATATTGGGTTTGAACACTGAAGCTTTCTTT.